These 10 T cell receptor beta chains were all obtained from the same sample, sequenced in a study of CD8 T cells in Susac syndrome. Random hexamers were used to reverse transcribe the RNA input (about 0.45 to 1 ug). TCRdb used MiXCR to reprocess the immunoSEQ multiplex PCR reads, holding one entry per CDR3 protein. The sample shows 150,000 to 180,000 distinct CDR3 sequences, 85% to 95% of them seen only once. Sequencing was performed on CD4+ T cells from PBMCs. These receptors all come from a human donor with Susac syndrome.

This clonotype was recorded once. The rearrangement links TRBV5-1 to TRBJ2-2, with D unresolved. Deletions cut 3 bases from V and 5 bases from J, with 11 bases between. Germline V gene sequence: CDR1 SGHRS, CDR2 YFSETQ. This CDR3 region has 14 residues. In DNA, the CDR3 is TGCGCCAGCAGCTCGGACGGGTCTACCGGGGAGCTGTTTTTT. Translation gives CASSSDGSTGELFF. The whole variable domain, filled in from reference TRBV5-1 and TRBJ2-2, reads KAGVTQTPRYLIKTRGQQVTLSCSPISGHRSVSWYQQTPGQGLQFLFEYFSETQRNKGNFPGRFSGRQFSNSRSEMNVSTLELGDSALYLCASSSDGSTGELFFGEGSRLTVL.

The chain links TRBV20-1 to TRBJ2-5, with unresolved D. V lost 3 bases and J 3 bases, leaving 5 bases between the germline ends. The germline CDR1 and CDR2 sequences are DFQATT and SNEGSKA (reference sequence). This CDR3 region has 11 residues. Here the CDR3 reads CSARPEETQYF. Here the CDR3 DNA reads TGCAGTGCTAGGCCGGAAGAGACCCAGTACTTC.

A single count supports this clonotype. The rearrangement joins TRBV20-1 to TRBJ1-6, with 8 bases identical to TRBD1. Germline CDR1 and CDR2: DFQATT and SNEGSKA (reference sequence). The CDR3 is 14 residues long. The V and J ends lost 6 bases and 5 bases, in that order; junction bases with no gene match: 6. The CDR3 region has the DNA TGCAGTGCACCCCAGGGGGCCGATAATTCACCCCTCCACTTT. Protein sequence: CSAPQGADNSPLHF.

To note about this clonotype: One end of the junction does not line up with germline, which may come from a read error. The chain joins TRBV9 to TRBJ2-7; TRBD1 matches 8 bases. CDR1 SGDLS and CDR2 YYNGEE come from the germline V gene. There are 17 residues in the CDR3. CDR3 amino acids: CASSDGPVQGASHEQYF. In DNA, the CDR3 is TGTGCCAGCAGCGATGGCCCGGTGCAGGGGGCCTCCCACGAGCAGTACTTC.

J is TRBJ2-7 and V is TRBV29-1, with 8 nucleotides matching TRBD1. The CDR3 length is 13 residues. Per germline, CDR1 SQVTM and CDR2 ANQGSEA. Losses at the gene ends were 4 bases for V and 0 bases for J; bases not matched to a gene: 2. CDR3 region: CSVGTGGSYEQYF. The CDR3 DNA sequence: TGCAGCGTTGGAACAGGGGGCTCCTACGAGCAGTACTTC.

The CDR3 sequence: CASSPRDRYYEQYF. CDR3 DNA sequence: TGTGCCAGCTCACCCCGGGACAGATATTACGAGCAGTACTTC. This rearrangement joins TRBV18 to TRBJ2-7; 7 positions match TRBD1. This CDR3 is 14 amino acids long. The germline CDR1 and CDR2 sequences are KGHSH and LQKENI. The junction had 6 bases not matched to a gene; V was cut back by 3 bases and J by 4 bases.

The rearrangement joins TRBV20-1 to TRBJ2-7; D is undetermined. V was pared by 3 bases and J by 0 bases, with 6 bases between. Germline V gene data show CDR1 as DFQATT and CDR2 as SNEGSKA (reference sequence). This CDR3 is built from 12 residues. In nucleotides, the CDR3 is TGCAGTGCTAGCGGCAGCTCCTACGAGCAGTACTTC. It encodes CSASGSSYEQYF.

V and J are TRBV29-1 and TRBJ1-2; D ambiguous. Germline-derived CDR1 and CDR2 are SQVTM and ANQGSEA. This CDR3 region has 14 residues. The V and J ends lost 3 bases and 7 bases respectively, with 18 bases between them. CDR3 sequence reads: CSVDGVEGRLGYTF. Here the CDR3 DNA reads TGCAGCGTTGACGGGGTTGAAGGGCGACTTGGCTACACCTTC.

V usage is TRBV5-4 and J usage is TRBJ2-2; D is perhaps TRBD1 or TRBD2 (6 bases each). Trimming cost V 5 bases and J 1 base, with 12 bases left between them. The CDR3 is 15 residues long. Looked up from germline, CDR1 is SGHNT and CDR2 is YYREEE (reference sequence). The CDR3 reads CASSSGAGNTGELFF. The CDR3 DNA is TGTGCCAGCAGTTCGGGGGCGGGGAACACCGGGGAGCTGTTTTTT.

The gene calls are TRBV11-2 and TRBJ2-1; the D gene could be TRBD1 or TRBD2 (5 bases each). V dropped 0 bases and J dropped 8 bases, with 8 bases sitting between them. From germline, CDR1 is SGHAT and CDR2 FQNNGV. This CDR3 has 13 amino acids. CDR3 sequence: CASSLDLGDEQFF. CDR3 coding DNA: TGTGCCAGCAGCTTAGATTTGGGGGATGAGCAGTTCTTC.